One sample yielded the 10 T cell receptor beta chains listed below, sequenced in a study of quantifying T cell responses using KT2 cells. Study-level information: TCR alpha and beta constant-region primers primed reverse transcription of RNA.

An oligo carrying a UMI was ligated to the cDNA 3' end. The first PCR ran 3 to 5 cycles with an equimolar RC1.1 and RC1.2 beta primer mix. TCRdb reprocessed the UMI-ligation and nested PCR reads with MiXCR, giving one entry per CDR3 protein. The data contain over 40,000 distinct CDR3 sequences, around a tenth of them singletons. The sample taken for sequencing was PBMCs spiked with cells of the T cell clone KT2. The receptors originated from a human donor.

This clonotype was seen many times. The J gene is TRBJ2-3, the V gene TRBV4-1; 11 positions match TRBD2. Per germline, CDR1 MGHRA and CDR2 YSYEKL. J gave up 5 bases and V 4 bases, and 5 bases lay outside the gene matches. This CDR3 has 15 residues. The CDR3 sequence is CASSPTGLAVDTQYF. The CDR3 DNA sequence: TGCGCCAGCAGCCCCACGGGACTAGCGGTAGATACGCAGTATTTT.

About this clonotype: This could be a read error, since a much larger clone is one nucleotide away. The chain employs TRBV10-3 and TRBJ2-3, with 8 bases that match TRBD2. V lost 6 bases, J lost 0 bases, and 8 bases stayed unmatched. The length of the CDR3 is 16 residues. The germline V gene encodes CDR1 ENHRY and CDR2 SYGVKD. CDR3 nucleotide sequence: TGTGCCATCAGACGGGGACTAGGGGAAAGCACAGATACGCAGTATTTT. Translation gives CAIRRGLGESTDTQYF.

The chain links TRBV29-1 to TRBJ1-3; the D gene is possibly TRBD1 (6 bases). The germline V gene has CDR1 SQVTM and CDR2 ANQGSEA. The CDR3 runs 13 residues. The V end lost 4 bases, the J end lost 2 bases, and 9 bases lay between the germline ends. CDR3 DNA sequence: TGCAGCGTTGTCCAGGGGCCTGGAAACACCATATATTTT. Protein: CSVVQGPGNTIYF.

This clonotype has just a few counts. The chain couples TRBV12-3 or TRBV12-4 to TRBJ2-7, with a weak D call TRBD1 (6 bases). The CDR3 loop spans 15 amino acids. Trimming took 3 bases from V and 2 from J, leaving 14 bases between them. CDR3 in amino acids: CASSLFQDSPYEQYF. The CDR3, as DNA: TGTGCCAGCAGTTTGTTCCAGGACAGCCCCTACGAGCAGTACTTC.

The chain links TRBV7-2 to TRBJ2-7; 9 nucleotides match TRBD2. Per the germline V gene, CDR1 is SGHTA and CDR2 is FQGNSA. The CDR3 contains 16 residues. Trimming at V came to 5 bases and at J to 3 bases, leaving 11 bases not matched to a gene. CDR3 sequence: CASSPTRRAGGYEQYF. The CDR3 nucleotides read TGTGCCAGCAGCCCGACCCGGAGAGCGGGGGGCTACGAGCAGTACTTC.

In this sample, this clonotype turned up many times. The chain has TRBV4-2 and TRBJ1-1; 7 positions agree with TRBD1. There are 13 residues in the CDR3. Germline V lookup: CDR1 LGHNA, CDR2 YNFKEQ. The ends lost 4 bases at V and 6 bases at J; junction bases unmatched: 5. In nucleotides, the CDR3 is TGTGCCAGCAGCCCAGACAGGGCCTCTGAAGCTTTCTTT. It specifies CASSPDRASEAFF.

The chain couples TRBV7-2 to TRBJ2-7; no definite D call. The CDR3 extends over 12 amino acids. Germline V gives CDR1 SGHTA, CDR2 FQGNSA. Trimming left V 5 bases short and J 3 bases short, with 8 bases between. The CDR3: CASSADNYEQYF. CDR3 bases: TGTGCCAGCAGCGCCGATAACTACGAGCAGTACTTC.

The rearrangement links TRBV4-3 to TRBJ2-1; D is uncertain. The germline CDR1 and CDR2 sequences are LGHNA and YSLEER. The CDR3 loop spans 13 amino acids. The ends were cut back, 0 bases at V and 4 bases at J, with 4 bases in the middle. CDR3 in DNA: TGCGCCAGCAGCCAAGAATTTTACAATGAGCAGTTCTTC. This translates into CASSQEFYNEQFF.

V and J are TRBV2 and TRBJ2-7; possible D gene TRBD2, 6 bases. There are 16 residues in the CDR3. V was shortened by 6 bases and J by 0 bases, with 18 bases between the two germline ends. Per germline, CDR1 SNHLY and CDR2 FYNNEI. The CDR3 nucleotides are TGTGCCAGCAGGGTAGAGGCGGGGCCGAGCTCCTACGAGCAGTACTTC. This gives the protein CASRVEAGPSSYEQYF.

This clonotype was observed a few times. V usage is TRBV12-3 or TRBV12-4 and J usage is TRBJ2-7; 10 bases agree with TRBD2. V shed 5 bases, J shed 3 bases, and the junction held 19 bases outside the gene matches. CDR3 size: 19 residues. The CDR3 loop is CASSLTGTSAEWGHYEQYF. In DNA, the CDR3 is TGTGCCAGCAGTCTAACCGGGACTAGCGCCGAGTGGGGGCACTACGAGCAGTACTTC.